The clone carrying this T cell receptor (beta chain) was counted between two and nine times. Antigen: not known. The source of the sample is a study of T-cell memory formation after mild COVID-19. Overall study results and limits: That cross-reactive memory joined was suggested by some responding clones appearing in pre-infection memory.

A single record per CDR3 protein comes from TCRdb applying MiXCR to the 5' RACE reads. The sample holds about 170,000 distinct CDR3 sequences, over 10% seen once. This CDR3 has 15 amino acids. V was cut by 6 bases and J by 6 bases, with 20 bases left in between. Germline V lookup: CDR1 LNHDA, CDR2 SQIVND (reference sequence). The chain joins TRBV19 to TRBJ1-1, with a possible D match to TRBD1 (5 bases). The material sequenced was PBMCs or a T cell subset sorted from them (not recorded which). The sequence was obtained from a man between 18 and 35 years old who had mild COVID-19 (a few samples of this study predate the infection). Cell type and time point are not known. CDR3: CASRVMGQGRPEAFF. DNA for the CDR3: TGTGCCAGTAGGGTCATGGGGCAGGGACGACCTGAAGCTTTCTTT.